This is a list of T cell receptor beta chains from one sample in a study of PD-1 blockade in classical Hodgkin lymphoma. Sequenced by immunoSEQ multiplex PCR; TCRdb stores in-frame clones only, minus some. This table holds about 97,000 clones, around four fifths found once. Sequencing was performed on peripheral blood mononuclear cells (PBMCs), taken at baseline. The receptors were gathered from a human donor with classical Hodgkin lymphoma. Both conserved end residues are part of each CDR3. D genes are given only for firm matches. Expanded clones get a size class; other rows say once, few or many, or leave the size out.

v_gene	abundance	d_gene	j_gene	CDR3aa	CDR3nt
TRBV5-1	-	-	TRBJ2-3	CASKRSVGPWDTQYF	TGCGCCAGCAAACGTTCAGTCGGCCCATGGGATACGCAGTATTTT
TRBV5-4	-	TRBD2	TRBJ2-5	CASSLGHGTSQETQYF	TGTGCCAGCAGCTTGGGACACGGGACTAGTCAAGAGACCCAGTACTTC
TRBV6-5	-	-	TRBJ2-5	CASSSGETQYF	TGTGCCAGCAGCTCGGGAGAGACCCAGTACTTC
TRBV30	once	-	TRBJ1-4	CAWREVNEKLFF	TGTGCCTGGAGGGAGGTTAATGAAAAACTGTTTTTT
TRBV30	-	-	TRBJ2-5	CAWSVSWSQETQYF	TGTGCCTGGAGTGTTTCTTGGAGCCAAGAGACCCAGTACTTC
TRBV5-4	-	-	TRBJ2-5	CASSLSRSQETQYF	TGTGCCAGCAGCTTGTCTAGGAGCCAAGAGACCCAGTACTTC
TRBV5-1	-	-	TRBJ2-3	CASSLGWGASTDTQYF	TGCGCCAGCAGCTTGGGTTGGGGGGCCAGCACAGATACGCAGTATTTT
TRBV30	-	TRBD1	TRBJ2-3	CAWRSGQASLTQYF	TGTGCCTGGAGGTCGGGACAGGCATCTCTTACGCAGTATTTT
TRBV4-1	few	-	TRBJ2-1	CASSRDSQGSYNEQFF	TGCGCCAGCAGCCGGGACTCACAGGGTTCCTACAATGAGCAGTTCTTC
TRBV28	-	-	TRBJ1-3	CASSFRQNTIYF	TGTGCCAGCAGTTTCCGGCAAAACACCATATATTTT
TRBV5-4	-	-	TRBJ2-1	CASSSDRPAYNEQFF	TGTGCCAGCAGCTCGGACCGCCCGGCTTACAATGAGCAGTTCTTC
TRBV5-4	few	TRBD2	TRBJ2-7	CASSYRLAGSYEQYF	TGTGCCAGCAGCTACAGACTAGCGGGATCCTACGAGCAGTACTTC
TRBV7-9	-	-	TRBJ1-4	CASSSVQGGEKLFF	TGTGCCAGCAGCTCCGTCCAGGGCGGTGAAAAACTGTTTTTT
TRBV7-8	-	-	TRBJ1-3	CASSSGQAGNTIYF	TGTGCCAGCAGCTCAGGCCAAGCTGGAAACACCATATATTTT
TRBV28	-	-	TRBJ2-7	CATETAYEQYF	TGTGCCACCGAAACAGCCTACGAGCAGTACTTC
TRBV4-1	-	TRBD2	TRBJ2-6	CASSQARLAGGSGANVLTF	TGCGCCAGCAGCCAAGCGAGACTAGCGGGAGGATCAGGGGCCAACGTCCTGACTTTC
TRBV5-1	once	-	TRBJ2-1	CASSFDSYNEQFF	TGCGCCAGCAGCTTCGACAGCTACAATGAGCAGTTCTTC
TRBV28	-	TRBD1	TRBJ2-3	CASSPTGWDRVKNTQYF	TGTGCCAGCAGTCCTACGGGGTGGGACAGGGTTAAAAATACGCAGTATTTT
TRBV7-2	-	-	TRBJ2-7	CASSSDGWKREQYF	TGTGCCAGCAGCTCGGATGGCTGGAAAAGGGAGCAGTACTTC
TRBV30	-	TRBD2	TRBJ2-1	CAWTRGSSGSWNEQFF	TGTGCCTGGACTCGGGGGTCTAGCGGGAGTTGGAATGAGCAGTTCTTC
TRBV5-1	-	-	TRBJ2-1	CASSLDRDNEQFF	TGCGCCAGCAGCTTGGATAGAGACAATGAGCAGTTCTTC
TRBV19	-	-	TRBJ1-1	CASSWTGEAFF	TGTGCCAGTAGTTGGACGGGTGAAGCTTTCTTT
TRBV10-3	-	-	TRBJ2-7	CAISESAGQSSYEQYF	TGTGCCATCAGTGAGTCAGCGGGACAGAGCTCCTACGAGCAGTACTTC
TRBV6-6	-	-	TRBJ1-4	CASSYSQVNEKLFF	TGTGCCAGCAGTTACTCCCAGGTGAATGAAAAACTGTTTTTT
TRBV5-1	-	TRBD2	TRBJ2-1	CASSSSGTSGAEQFF	TGCGCCAGCAGCTCATCCGGGACTAGCGGGGCAGAGCAGTTCTTC
TRBV29-1	-	TRBD1	TRBJ1-3	CSARQGSGNTIYF	TGCAGCGCGCGACAGGGCTCTGGAAACACCATATATTTT
TRBV5-1	-	-	TRBJ2-6	CASSLGPGTPGRGANVLTF	TGCGCCAGCAGCTTGGGCCCCGGGACGCCCGGTAGGGGGGCCAACGTCCTGACTTTC
TRBV7-9	-	-	TRBJ2-1	CASSQTASEQFF	TGTGCCAGCAGCCAAACAGCGAGTGAGCAGTTCTTC
TRBV7-2	-	TRBD2	TRBJ2-5	CASTPTSGAGGETQYF	TGTGCCAGCACCCCGACTAGCGGAGCCGGGGGAGAGACCCAGTACTTC
TRBV7-9	-	-	TRBJ1-2	CASSPQRGGYTF	TGTGCCAGCAGCCCCCAGAGAGGGGGCTACACCTTC
TRBV5-1	-	-	TRBJ2-2	CASSPIPTSTGELFF	TGCGCCAGCAGCCCCATTCCAACTAGCACCGGGGAGCTGTTTTTT
TRBV18	-	-	TRBJ2-3	CASSPQGPDTQYF	TGTGCCAGCTCTCCACAGGGACCAGATACGCAGTATTTT
TRBV28	-	-	TRBJ1-3	CASSSRNSGNTIYF	TGTGCCAGCAGTTCCCGCAACTCTGGAAACACCATATATTTT
TRBV11-2	-	TRBD1	TRBJ2-1	CASSLARDRSYNEQFF	TGTGCCAGCAGCTTAGCCCGGGACAGGTCATACAATGAGCAGTTCTTC